This TCR beta chain was sequenced during a study of OX40 agonist ivuxolimab in advanced cancers. Sequencing used immunoSEQ multiplex PCR; TCRdb keeps in-frame clones, though not all of them. The repertoire holds about 62,000 clones, with approximately 79% as singletons. Details on this clone: Its target is not known. Other DNA sequences from this sample encode an identical CDR3 as well.

Overall study findings and caveats: Clonal expansion by week 6 occurred in CD4+ and CD8+ blood T cells (at 0.1 to 3.0 mg/kg).

V was cut by 5 bases and J by 1 base, with 11 bases left in between. The CDR3 has 14 residues. CDR1 and CDR2 from the germline V gene are SGDLS and YYNGEE. The specimen was CD4+ or CD8+ T cells sorted from blood, collected in a trial of the OX40 agonist ivuxolimab. The chain is built from TRBV9 and TRBJ2-3; D perhaps matches TRBD1 (5 bases). The clonotype comes from an adult with an advanced solid tumor such as melanoma, head and neck, liver or kidney cancer. CDR3 nucleotides: TGTGCCAGCAGTCCAGGGTTGGGCACAGATACGCAGTATTTT. Translated: CASSPGLGTDTQYF.